This TCR beta chain was recorded in a study of CD8 T cells in ankylosing spondylitis. Study-wide points: Apparently characteristic of ankylosing spondylitis blood was a TCR beta motif (roughly 8 highly homologous variants). The authors found the disease-linked clones to be CD8+ and relatively rare in peripheral blood.

As for this clonotype: Antigen: not known. Because the CDR3 is missing its conserved closing phenylalanine or tryptophan, this is likely a read error.

Each CDR3 protein gets one entry after TCRdb re-called the 5' RACE reads with MiXCR. The sample consists of 700,000 or so distinct CDR3 sequences, around 19% of them appearing once. Specimen: blood, either unsorted or a sorted T cell fraction (not recorded which). This sequence was found in a male donor with ankylosing spondylitis.

Written as DNA, the CDR3 is TGTGCCAGCAGCCAAGTGGGACTAGCGGAAGAGACCCAGTACCTC. Protein: CASSQVGLAEETQYL. The J gene is TRBJ2-5, the V gene TRBV4-2; 11 nucleotides agree with TRBD2. The CDR3 consists of 15 residues. V shed 1 base and J 3 bases; nucleotides not matched to a gene: 1. Looked up from germline, CDR1 is LGHNA and CDR2 is YNFKEQ.